The 14 T cell receptor beta chains in this list originate from one sample, sequenced in a study of blood T cell repertoires in COVID-19. Measured with immunoSEQ multiplex PCR; TCRdb has only the in-frame clones, and not every one. The table includes under 150,000 clones, 80% to 90% detected once. Sequenced: peripheral blood. These receptor sequences come from a woman aged 55-75 years with COVID-19, enrolled during active disease.

The chain has TRBV15 and TRBJ2-1; 9 bases are shared with TRBD1. CDR3 size: 16 residues. The V segment lost 1 base and the J segment 3 bases; nucleotides outside the gene matches: 4. Per the germline V gene, CDR1 is LNHNV and CDR2 is YYDKDF (reference sequence). The DNA for the CDR3 is TGTGCCACCAGCAGAGTTAGGACAGGGGACTACAATGAGCAGTTCTTC. It specifies CATSRVRTGDYNEQFF.

The rearrangement joins TRBV4-1 to TRBJ1-4; the D is unclear. The CDR3 has 13 residues. CDR1 and CDR2 from the germline V gene are MGHRA and YSYEKL. Trimming left V 0 bases short and J 12 bases short, with 11 bases between. This CDR3 reads CASSQDSRSELFF. CDR3 sequence (DNA): TGCGCCAGCAGCCAAGATAGTAGAAGTGAACTGTTTTTT.

J is TRBJ2-1 and V is TRBV5-1, with 7 bases aligning to TRBD1. Germline CDR1 SGHRS, CDR2 YFSETQ. There are 16 residues in the CDR3. The V and J ends lost 3 bases and 0 bases, in that order; junction bases with no gene match: 6. DNA of the CDR3: TGCGCCAGCAGCTCGGCCGGGACAGTCTCCTACAATGAGCAGTTCTTC. This codes for CASSSAGTVSYNEQFF.

The genes are TRBV5-4 and TRBJ1-6, with TRBD1 matching 10 bases. CDR3 length equals 17 residues. Germline CDR1 SGHNT, CDR2 YYREEE (reference sequence). Trimming removed 3 bases from V and 1 base from J; junction bases left unmatched: 4. CDR3 residues: CASSSRTGGSYNSPLHF. The CDR3 DNA follows: TGTGCCAGCAGCTCCAGGACAGGGGGTTCCTATAATTCACCCCTCCACTTT.

The genes are TRBV5-1 and TRBJ2-1; 7 nucleotides align to TRBD2. Germline-derived CDR1 and CDR2 are SGHRS and YFSETQ. The trim removed 4 bases at V and 6 bases at J, leaving 10 bases unmatched. The CDR3 has 15 amino acids. CDR3 sequence reads: CASSEGLVISNEQFF. In nucleotides, the CDR3 is TGCGCCAGCAGCGAAGGACTAGTGATCTCCAATGAGCAGTTCTTC.

J is TRBJ2-3 and V is TRBV4-2; the match to TRBD2 covers 9 bases. The V segment lost 0 bases and the J segment 5 bases; nucleotides outside the gene matches: 9. This CDR3 region has 17 residues. Germline CDR1 LGHNA, CDR2 YNFKEQ. CDR3 nucleotide sequence: TGTGCCAGCAGCCAAGAACCTCGCGGGGGGGCCAGAGATACGCAGTATTTT. Translation: CASSQEPRGGARDTQYF.

The genes are TRBV6-5 and TRBJ1-4, with D tentatively TRBD1 (5 bases). The V and J ends lost 11 bases and 0 bases respectively, with 10 bases between them. CDR1 and CDR2 (germline): MNHEY, SVGAGI. The CDR3 consists of 13 residues. CDR3 region: CASRGSTNEKLFF. For the CDR3, the DNA is TGTGCCTCCCGGGGGTCAACTAATGAAAAACTGTTTTTT.

The chain employs TRBV7-6 and TRBJ2-7; D uncertain. The CDR3 has 13 amino acids. V was cut by 5 bases and J by 5 bases, with 13 bases left in between. The V gene's germline CDR1 is SGHVS and CDR2 FNYEAQ. The CDR3 loop is CASSPRQANEQYF. DNA of the CDR3: TGTGCCAGCAGCCCCCGGCAGGCCAACGAGCAGTACTTC.

V gene TRBV5-1 combines with J gene TRBJ2-3; 13 bases map to TRBD2. The CDR3 consists of 16 residues. Unmatched junction bases numbered 11, after V lost 7 bases and J lost 6 bases. The V gene's germline CDR1 is SGHRS and CDR2 YFSETQ. DNA for the CDR3: TGCGCCAGCTCCCGACTAGCGGGGGGTGCTCGGGATACGCAGTATTTT. Amino acids: CASSRLAGGARDTQYF. The complete variable domain, with remaining parts taken from reference TRBV5-1 and TRBJ2-3, reads KAGVTQTPRYLIKTRGQQVTLSCSPISGHRSVSWYQQTPGQGLQFLFEYFSETQRNKGNFPGRFSGRQFSNSRSEMNVSTLELGDSALYLCASSRLAGGARDTQYFGPGTRLTVL.

This clone was picked up one time. V and J are TRBV7-3 and TRBJ2-1, with TRBD1 matching 9 bases. The CDR3 runs 15 residues. With 5 bases clipped from V and 5 bases from J, the junction kept 7 bases outside the gene matches. CDR1 is SGHTA and CDR2 is FQGTGA in the germline V gene. CDR3 sequence: CASSQPGQGNNEQFF. As DNA, the CDR3 is TGTGCCAGCAGCCAACCGGGACAGGGCAACAATGAGCAGTTCTTC.

The chain uses TRBV2 and TRBJ2-7; maybe TRBD2 (6 bases). CDR1 SNHLY and CDR2 FYNNEI come from the germline V gene. V gave up 6 bases and J gave up 4 bases, with 16 bases separating them. The CDR3 sequence is 14 residues long. CDR3 in DNA: TGTGCCAGCAGGAAAGATAGCGGTACTTACGAGCAGTACTTC. Amino acids: CASRKDSGTYEQYF.

The chain couples TRBV7-9 to TRBJ2-7; 11 bases fit TRBD1. Germline V gene sequence: CDR1 SEHNR, CDR2 FQNEAQ (reference sequence). After removal of 6 bases from V and 2 bases from J, the junction contained 6 bases not matched to a gene. This CDR3 has 15 residues. In nucleotides, the CDR3 is TGTGCCAGCAGTTGGGGGACAGGGGGAACCTACGAGCAGTACTTC. It codes for CASSWGTGGTYEQYF.

The J gene is TRBJ2-7, the V gene TRBV28, with 9 bases matching TRBD1. The V segment lost 7 bases and the J segment 4 bases; nucleotides outside the gene matches: 11. Per the germline V gene, CDR1 is MDHEN and CDR2 is SYDVKM. The CDR3 totals 15 residues. This chain's CDR3 is CASTGQTGGWYEQYF. In nucleotides, the CDR3 is TGTGCCAGCACCGGTCAGACAGGGGGGTGGTACGAGCAGTACTTC.

The chain joins TRBV7-2 to TRBJ2-1, with 8 bases that match TRBD2. The V segment lost 0 bases and the J segment 8 bases; nucleotides outside the gene matches: 9. CDR1 SGHTA and CDR2 FQGNSA come from the germline V gene. The CDR3 covers 16 residues. CDR3 sequence: CASSLAGAGGFDEQFF. CDR3 in DNA: TGTGCCAGCAGCTTAGCCGGGGCGGGGGGTTTCGATGAGCAGTTCTTC.